The entry below describes one T cell receptor (beta chain). No antigen is known for it. The record originates from a study of CD8 T cells in ankylosing spondylitis. Study-wide findings and caveats: Disease-linked clones were CD8+ and relatively rare in peripheral blood. Characteristic of ankylosing spondylitis blood, it appeared, was a TCR beta motif comprising about eight highly homologous variants. Disease-linked clones reportedly concentrated significantly in matched ankylosing spondylitis synovial fluid. Reactive arthritis synovial fluid and blood previously showed some of these motif variants.

Making the TCR beta libraries involved quantitative 5'-RACE with molecular barcodes. Each CDR3 protein is one row after TCRdb ran MiXCR on the 5' RACE reads. The sample has 200,000 to 250,000 distinct CDR3 sequences; 7% to 8% are singletons. The ends lost 6 bases at V and 3 bases at J; junction bases unmatched: 7. Germline assignment: CDR1 MNHNS and CDR2 SASEGT. This CDR3 has 14 residues. Sequenced sample: blood, either unsorted or a sorted T cell fraction (not recorded which). The receptor comes from a male donor with ankylosing spondylitis. The V call is TRBV6-1, the J call TRBJ1-1; 7 bases are shared with TRBD1. CDR3 DNA: TGTGCCAGCAGCAAACAGGGGTATGACACTGAAGCTTTCTTT. It codes for CASSKQGYDTEAFF.